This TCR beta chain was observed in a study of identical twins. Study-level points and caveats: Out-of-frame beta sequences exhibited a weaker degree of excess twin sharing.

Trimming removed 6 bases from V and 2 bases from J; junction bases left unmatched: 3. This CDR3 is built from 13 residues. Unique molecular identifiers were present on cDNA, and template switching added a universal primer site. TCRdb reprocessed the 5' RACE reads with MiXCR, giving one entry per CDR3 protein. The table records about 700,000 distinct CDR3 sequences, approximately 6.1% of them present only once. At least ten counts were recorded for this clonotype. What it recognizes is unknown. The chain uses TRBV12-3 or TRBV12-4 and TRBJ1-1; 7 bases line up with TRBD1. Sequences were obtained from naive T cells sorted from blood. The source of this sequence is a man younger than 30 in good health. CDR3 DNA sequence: TGTGCCAGCAGGGGACAGCTTAACACTGAAGCTTTCTTT. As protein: CASRGQLNTEAFF.